This TCR beta chain was recorded in a study of shared clonotypes between healthy human individuals. Study at large: Each donor contributed plates that comprised three CD4 naive, three CD4 memory, two CD8 naive and one CD8 memory.

Study results and caveats: Estimated richness was generally greater in naive than memory subsets. Lower generation probabilities were found for non-shared clonotypes than for those shared by all four donors.

In its sample, this clone was seen once. No antigen is known for it. The CDR3 loop spans 14 amino acids. Trimming removed 5 bases at V and 2 bases at J, with 13 bases between. From germline, CDR1 is KGHSH and CDR2 LQKENI. Around 200 ng DNA, 30,000 to 35,000 T cell genomes, went into each sorted-subset replicate PCR. TCRdb's copy holds only in-frame clones and misses some; the assay was immunoSEQ multiplex PCR. Of some 1.4 million clones in the sample, 95% to 97% were seen once. The chain uses TRBV18 and TRBJ2-7; D tentatively fits TRBD1 or TRBD2 (5 bases each). The sequenced sample consisted of naive CD4+ T cells sorted from blood. Subset here: CD45RA+ positively selected. The sequence was obtained from a man aged 25-45 years in good health. The CDR3 DNA follows: TGTGCCAGCTCATCCCGGGACCAAGCCTACGAGCAGTACTTC. It specifies CASSSRDQAYEQYF.